One sample yielded the 5 T cell receptor beta chains listed below, sequenced in a study of T cell responses to AZD1222 COVID-19 vaccine (dated by TCRdb to about 2021). The protocol used for the library was the immunoSEQ multiplex PCR assay. TCRdb holds this immuneACCESS table with in-frame rearrangements only. Some clones are missing; in checked studies, unresolved V genes explain under half, and the rest has no known cause. The sample contains roughly 130,000 clones, approximately 90% of them found a single time. Roughly 3.9% of the sample lies in the top ten. What the time point label conveys for this sample: about 28 days (+/-7) after the second vaccine dose. The source was peripheral blood, collected 28 days after the second AZD1222 dose. The receptors were gathered from an adult who received the AZD1222 COVID-19 vaccine.

The chain links TRBV27 to TRBJ1-5, with D hard to call. V shed 5 bases and J shed 6 bases, with 14 bases lying between them. There are 14 residues in the CDR3. In germline, CDR1 is MNHEY, CDR2 SMNVEV (reference sequence). The CDR3: CASSPLSVGQPQHF. CDR3 in DNA: TGTGCCAGCAGTCCCCTCTCGGTGGGTCAGCCCCAGCATTTT.

Worth noting for this clone: Compared with germline, one end of the junction differs, possibly owing to a read error. V usage is TRBV11-2 and J usage is TRBJ2-2, with 9 nucleotides matching TRBD2. This CDR3 has 17 amino acids. The germline gives CDR1 SGHAT, CDR2 FQNNGV. In nucleotides, the CDR3 is TGTGCCAGCACCTTAGGAGGTACTAGCGGGCGCACCGGGGAGCTGTTTTTT. This sequence encodes CASTLGGTSGRTGELFF.

V is TRBV9 and J is TRBJ2-7; D is perhaps TRBD1 (5 bases). The CDR3 totals 14 residues. Trimming took 4 bases from V and 2 from J, leaving 13 bases between them. Germline values: CDR1 SGDLS, CDR2 YYNGEE. The CDR3: CASSTGGYPYEQYF. DNA for the CDR3: TGTGCCAGCAGCACAGGCGGCTACCCCTACGAGCAGTACTTC.

V is TRBV7-2 and J is TRBJ1-1; D call uncertain. The CDR3 loop spans 14 amino acids. The V gene lost 2 bases and the J gene lost 7 bases, with 14 bases spanning the gap. The germline V gene has CDR1 SGHTA and CDR2 FQGNSA. The CDR3: CASSLSPVGGEAFF. In DNA, the CDR3 is TGTGCCAGCAGCTTATCCCCGGTAGGCGGTGAAGCTTTCTTT.

This clone was seen only a few times. The genes are TRBV3-1 (or the pseudogene TRBV3-2) and TRBJ1-1, with 9 bases lining up with TRBD1. This CDR3 contains 16 residues. Germline V CDR1 and CDR2: LGHDT, YNNKEL (reference sequence). V was clipped by 5 bases and J by 5 bases; unmatched bases: 12. The CDR3 sequence: CASSYIPGQGSTEAFF. CDR3 nucleotides: TGTGCCAGCAGCTATATCCCGGGACAGGGAAGTACTGAAGCTTTCTTT.